This T cell receptor beta chain was retrieved from a study of OX40 agonist ivuxolimab in advanced cancers. Study in general: Hepatocellular carcinoma, melanoma, renal cell or head and neck cancer occurred in dose-escalation patients. Checkpoint inhibitors had been given previously to 40% of patients. Study outcomes and limitations: Some patients who did not respond also had low normalized T-cell clonal expansion.

Systemic immunosuppression or autoimmune disease history was grounds to exclude patients. The repertoire was sequenced with immunoSEQ multiplex PCR; TCRdb's copy has only in-frame clones and lacks some. Seen here are roughly 89,000 clones, approximately 90% observed once, and the top ten hold around 7%. Germline V gene data show CDR1 as SGHNT and CDR2 as YENEEA. The length of the CDR3 is 19 residues. The ends were cut back, 1 base at V and 2 bases at J, with 23 bases in the middle. Details on this clone: Its antigen is unidentified.

The TCR comes from an adult with an advanced solid tumor such as melanoma, head and neck, liver or kidney cancer. The input for sequencing was CD4+ or CD8+ T cells sorted from blood, taken in a trial of the OX40 agonist ivuxolimab. The chain carries TRBV11-3 and TRBJ2-5; tentatively, D is TRBD1 or TRBD2 (7 bases each). CDR3 sequence reads: CASSLGALRGRAGQETQYF. DNA of the CDR3: TGTGCCAGCAGCTTAGGCGCGCTTAGGGGGCGAGCGGGACAAGAGACCCAGTACTTC.